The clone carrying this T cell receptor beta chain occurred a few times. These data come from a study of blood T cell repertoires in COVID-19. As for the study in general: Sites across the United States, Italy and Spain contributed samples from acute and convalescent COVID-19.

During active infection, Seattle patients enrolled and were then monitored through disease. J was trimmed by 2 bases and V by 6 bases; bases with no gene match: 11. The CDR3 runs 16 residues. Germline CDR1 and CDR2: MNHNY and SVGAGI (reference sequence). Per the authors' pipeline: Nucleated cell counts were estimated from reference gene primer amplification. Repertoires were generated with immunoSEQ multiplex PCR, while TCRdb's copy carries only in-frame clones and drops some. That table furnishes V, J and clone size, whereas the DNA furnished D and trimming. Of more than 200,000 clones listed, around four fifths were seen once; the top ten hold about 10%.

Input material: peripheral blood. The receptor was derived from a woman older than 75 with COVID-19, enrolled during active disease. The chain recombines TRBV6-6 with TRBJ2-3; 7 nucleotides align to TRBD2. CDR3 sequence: CASRSLIAGSTDTQYF. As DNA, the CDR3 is TGTGCCAGCAGATCCCTTATAGCGGGTTCCACAGATACGCAGTATTTT.